Shown below are 26 T cell receptor beta chains from a single sample sequenced in a study of blood T cell repertoires in COVID-19. TCRdb's table, derived via immunoSEQ multiplex PCR, lists solely in-frame clones and lacks some. The sample lists around 200,000 clones, around nine tenths occurring once. The sequenced sample consisted of peripheral blood. Receptors originate from a man aged 35-49 years with active or convalescent COVID-19.

The chain employs TRBV4-3 and TRBJ1-2; D unclear. With 1 base removed from V and 7 bases from J, the gap between germline ends came to 7 bases. The CDR3 is 12 residues long. Per germline, CDR1 LGHNA and CDR2 YSLEER. This CDR3 reads CASSQGASGYTF. CDR3 bases: TGCGCCAGCAGCCAAGGGGCTTCTGGCTACACCTTC.

The rearrangement joins TRBV7-3 to TRBJ1-1; tentatively, D is TRBD1 (5 bases). Trimming stripped 1 base from V and 4 bases from J, with 10 bases between. This CDR3 is built from 14 residues. Germline V CDR1 and CDR2: SGHTA, FQGTGA. CDR3 DNA sequence: TGTGCCAGCAGCTTAAGTGGGACTGGCACTGAAGCTTTCTTT. It is translated as CASSLSGTGTEAFF.

The chain uses TRBV7-8 and TRBJ2-7; the match to TRBD2 covers 10 bases. The CDR3 extends over 16 amino acids. The ends lost 5 bases at V and 4 bases at J; junction bases unmatched: 11. Germline assignment: CDR1 SGHVS and CDR2 FQNEAQ. The chain's CDR3 is CASSLSSGGASYEQYF. CDR3 nucleotides: TGTGCCAGCAGCCTCTCGAGCGGGGGGGCTTCTTACGAGCAGTACTTC.

V is TRBV30 and J is TRBJ2-3; TRBD1 aligns across 7 bases. The CDR3 is 14 amino acids. The V gene's germline CDR1 is GTSNPN and CDR2 SVGIG (reference sequence). The ends lost 6 bases at V and 1 base at J; junction bases unmatched: 7. The CDR3 coding sequence is TGTGCCTGCGCGACAGGGCAGGGCACAGATACGCAGTATTTT. Its translation is CACATGQGTDTQYF. Full variable domain (outside the CDR3, taken from reference TRBV30 and TRBJ2-3): SQTIHQWPATLVQPVGSPLSLECTVEGTSNPNLYWYRQAAGRGLQLLFYSVGIGQISSEVPQNLSASRPQDRQFILSSKKLLLSDSGFYLCACATGQGTDTQYFGPGTRLTVL.

This clone showed up just once. V and J are TRBV20-1 and TRBJ2-2; D not resolved. This CDR3 region has 12 residues. Per germline, CDR1 DFQATT and CDR2 SNEGSKA (reference sequence). Trimming removed 3 bases from V and 3 bases from J, with 5 bases in between. This CDR3 reads CSASPDTGELFF. Written as DNA, the CDR3 is TGCAGTGCTAGTCCGGACACCGGGGAGCTGTTTTTT.

The gene calls are TRBV19 and TRBJ1-1; a weak D match, TRBD1 (6 bases). The length of the CDR3 is 14 residues. V lost 7 bases, J lost 4 bases, and 16 bases lay in between. The germline CDR1 and CDR2 sequences are LNHDA and SQIVND (reference sequence). CDR3 residues: CASTPQGSFTEAFF. The CDR3 nucleotides read TGTGCCAGTACCCCACAGGGAAGTTTCACTGAAGCTTTCTTT.

J is TRBJ2-7 and V is TRBV23-1, with a possible D match to TRBD2 (5 bases). TRBV23-1 is an ORF; its function is uncertain. CDR3 length: 18 residues. V lost 2 bases, J lost 5 bases, and 25 bases lay in between. CDR3 nucleotide sequence: TGCGCCAGCAGTCAAAGGTGCGATGGTTATAGGAGGTTCCACGAGCAGTACTTC. This translates into CASSQRCDGYRRFHEQYF.

This clone was recorded a few times. V is TRBV6-6 and J is TRBJ1-4; 8 positions agree with TRBD1. With V trimmed by 4 bases and J by 8 bases, 9 bases remained unmatched. The CDR3 contains 15 residues. Germline lookup yields CDR1 MNHNY and CDR2 SVGAGI (reference sequence). The CDR3 reads CASSSPRTGFEKLFF. The CDR3 nucleotides are TGTGCCAGCAGTTCCCCACGGACAGGGTTCGAAAAACTGTTTTTT.

This clone was observed once. This chain connects TRBV5-8 to TRBJ1-2; 7 bases agree with TRBD1. V trimming: 9 bases; J trimming: 8 bases; junction bases outside the gene matches: 19. Per the germline V gene, CDR1 is SGHTS and CDR2 is YDEGEE. This CDR3 has 15 amino acids. The CDR3 sequence is CATRFHGRTGGGYTF. In nucleotides, the CDR3 is TGTGCCACCAGGTTCCATGGAAGGACAGGAGGGGGCTACACCTTC. The variable domain in full, completed from reference TRBV5-8 and TRBJ1-2, reads EAGVTQSPTHLIKTRGQQATLRCSPISGHTSVYWYQQALGLGLQFLLWYDEGEERNRGNFPPRFSGRQFPNYSSELNVNALELEDSALYLCATRFHGRTGGGYTFGSGTRLTVV.

V gene TRBV6-5 combines with J gene TRBJ2-5, with 10 bases lining up with TRBD1. The CDR3 loop spans 15 amino acids. Looked up from germline, CDR1 is MNHEY and CDR2 is SVGAGI. The ends lost 6 bases at V and 1 base at J; junction bases unmatched: 5. Here the CDR3 reads CASSYRDRGQETQYF. CDR3 sequence (DNA): TGTGCCAGCAGCTACCGGGACAGGGGCCAAGAGACCCAGTACTTC.

The J gene is TRBJ1-5, the V gene TRBV3-1 (or the pseudogene TRBV3-2); 9 bases are shared with TRBD1. This CDR3 region has 15 residues. The V and J ends lost 5 bases and 2 bases, in that order; junction bases with no gene match: 4. Germline V gene data show CDR1 as LGHDT and CDR2 as YNNKEL (reference sequence). The CDR3 spells CASSMGQGGNQPQHF. The CDR3 bases are TGTGCCAGCAGCATGGGACAGGGAGGCAATCAGCCCCAGCATTTT.

J is TRBJ1-6 and V is TRBV12-5; a possible D gene is TRBD1 (5 bases). Looked up from germline, CDR1 is LGHNT and CDR2 is FRNRAP. The CDR3 length is 16 residues. Trimming took off 0 bases at V and 10 bases at J, with 16 bases between the two ends. CDR3 region: CASGLVGLGEVSPLHF. CDR3 nucleotides: TGTGCTAGTGGTTTGGTGGGACTGGGCGAGGTCTCACCCCTCCACTTT.

This clone was detected a few times. The J gene is TRBJ2-6, the V gene TRBV19; no clear D. Germline values: CDR1 LNHDA, CDR2 SQIVND (reference sequence). Trimming cost V 5 bases and J 0 bases, with 8 bases left between them. The CDR3 runs 15 residues. The CDR3 sequence is CASSLTGSGANVLTF. The DNA for the CDR3 is TGTGCCAGTAGTCTCACTGGCTCTGGGGCCAACGTCCTGACTTTC.

This rearrangement joins TRBV4-1 to TRBJ1-5, with TRBD1 matching over 8 bases. The CDR3 contains 15 residues. Germline V gene lookup returns CDR1 MGHRA and CDR2 YSYEKL. V was clipped by 4 bases and J by 5 bases; unmatched bases: 7. CDR3 DNA: TGCGCCAGCAGCCGCGGACAGGGCGGCGATCAGCCCCAGCATTTT. It yields the protein CASSRGQGGDQPQHF.

The V gene is TRBV19, the J gene TRBJ2-1, with D maybe TRBD1 (6 bases). V was clipped by 7 bases and J by 0 bases, with 10 bases between them. The CDR3 runs 14 residues. Germline V gives CDR1 LNHDA, CDR2 SQIVND (reference sequence). The CDR3 sequence is CASNQDSSYNEQFF. The CDR3, as DNA: TGTGCCAGTAATCAGGACAGCTCCTACAATGAGCAGTTCTTC. Together with reference TRBV19 and TRBJ2-1, the CDR3 gives the full variable domain: DGGITQSPKYLFRKEGQNVTLSCEQNLNHDAMYWYRQDPGQGLRLIYYSQIVNDFQKGDIAEGYSVSREKKESFPLTVTSAQKNPTAFYLCASNQDSSYNEQFFGPGTRLTVL.

CDR3 loop: CASSLAGGLNEKLFF. In DNA form, the CDR3 reads TGTGCCAGCAGCTTAGCGGGGGGACTTAATGAAAAACTGTTTTTT. The chain carries TRBV7-9 and TRBJ1-4; a possible D gene is TRBD1 (5 bases). The V and J ends lost 0 bases and 4 bases respectively, with 9 bases between them. This CDR3 is 15 amino acids long. Germline CDR1 reads SEHNR; CDR2 reads FQNEAQ (reference sequence).

The chain carries TRBV10-3 and TRBJ2-3, with 7 nucleotides matching TRBD1. The germline V gene has CDR1 ENHRY and CDR2 SYGVKD. The CDR3 loop spans 15 amino acids. Losses at the gene ends were 2 bases for V and 2 bases for J; bases not matched to a gene: 4. CDR3 sequence (DNA): TGTGCCATCAGTGAGGGACAGGTCATCACAGATACGCAGTATTTT. It is translated as CAISEGQVITDTQYF.

The chain couples TRBV4-1 to TRBJ1-4; D not certain. Trimming took 0 bases from V and 5 from J, leaving 13 bases between them. The CDR3 has 16 residues. Germline V gene lookup returns CDR1 MGHRA and CDR2 YSYEKL. The CDR3 DNA follows: TGCGCCAGCAGCCAAGATTTCGGGGATGAAAATGAAAAACTGTTTTTT. Protein sequence: CASSQDFGDENEKLFF.

The V gene is TRBV29-1, the J gene TRBJ1-5; 11 bases are a match to TRBD1. The CDR3 consists of 14 residues. CDR1 is SQVTM and CDR2 is ANQGSEA in the germline V gene. J gave up 4 bases and V 6 bases, and 5 bases lay outside the gene matches. CDR3 residues: CSVADRGRNQPQHF. The CDR3 DNA sequence: TGCAGCGTAGCGGACAGGGGGCGGAATCAGCCCCAGCATTTT.

The CDR3 sequence is CAWRKAAGYGYTF. CDR3 DNA sequence: TGTGCCTGGAGGAAGGCGGCGGGCTATGGCTACACCTTC. The chain combines TRBV30 with TRBJ1-2; D uncertain. V lost 3 bases, J lost 4 bases, and 12 bases lay in between. Germline V CDR1 and CDR2: GTSNPN, SVGIG (reference sequence). The CDR3 runs to 13 residues.

The genes are TRBV19 and TRBJ2-3; D is perhaps TRBD2 (7 bases). CDR1 and CDR2 (germline): LNHDA, SQIVND (reference sequence). This CDR3 has 16 amino acids. Trimming cost V 7 bases and J 0 bases, with 17 bases left between them. The CDR3 DNA sequence: TGTGCCAGTACCCCTCGGGGGGCAGGGAGCACAGATACGCAGTATTTT. It is translated as CASTPRGAGSTDTQYF.

V gene TRBV29-1 combines with J gene TRBJ2-3; weak D call: TRBD2 (6 bases). V dropped 1 base and J dropped 0 bases, with 11 bases sitting between them. Germline CDR1 is SQVTM and CDR2 is ANQGSEA. This CDR3 spans 15 amino acids. The CDR3 sequence: CSVEVSGGSTDTQYF. CDR3 DNA: TGCAGCGTTGAAGTTAGTGGGGGGAGCACAGATACGCAGTATTTT.

The gene calls are TRBV6-5 and TRBJ1-1; 8 nucleotides agree with TRBD1. This CDR3 is built from 14 residues. V was pared by 6 bases and J by 1 base, with 4 bases of the junction left unmatched. Germline CDR1 reads MNHEY; CDR2 reads SVGAGI. CDR3 residues: CASSSDRGNTEAFF. The CDR3 DNA is TGTGCCAGCAGCTCCGACAGGGGGAACACTGAAGCTTTCTTT.

The chain joins TRBV7-6 to TRBJ2-1, with 8 bases matching TRBD2. The V gene's germline CDR1 is SGHVS and CDR2 FNYEAQ. V shed 5 bases and J 10 bases; nucleotides not matched to a gene: 10. CDR3 length equals 14 residues. CDR3 sequence (DNA): TGTGCCAGCAGCCAACCCGCGGGGGGAGGGGAGCAGTTCTTC. Residues: CASSQPAGGGEQFF.

The rearrangement joins TRBV5-4 to TRBJ1-2, with no clear D. Germline V gene lookup returns CDR1 SGHNT and CDR2 YYREEE (reference sequence). CDR3 length: 14 amino acids. Trimming took 0 bases from V and 2 from J, leaving 8 bases between them. The DNA for the CDR3 is TGTGCCAGCAGCTTGGGGCAGGCCAACTATGGCTACACCTTC. Translation gives CASSLGQANYGYTF. Drawing the rest from reference TRBV5-4 and TRBJ1-2, the complete variable domain is ETGVTQSPTHLIKTRGQQVTLRCSSQSGHNTVSWYQQALGQGPQFIFQYYREEENGRGNFPPRFSGLQFPNYSSELNVNALELDDSALYLCASSLGQANYGYTFGSGTRLTVV.

The chain links TRBV7-9 to TRBJ1-1, with TRBD1 matching over 7 bases. The CDR3 consists of 18 residues. V lost 5 bases and J lost 1; bases outside the gene matches: 16. Germline lookup yields CDR1 SEHNR and CDR2 FQNEAQ (reference sequence). The CDR3 bases are TGTGCCAGCAGCCCTCGAGCCAACAGGGGACTTAAGAACACTGAAGCTTTCTTT. The encoded protein is CASSPRANRGLKNTEAFF. The full variable domain, its missing parts supplied by reference TRBV7-9 and TRBJ1-1, is DTGVSQNPRHKITKRGQNVTFRCDPISEHNRLYWYRQTLGQGPEFLTYFQNEAQLEKSRLLSDRFSAERPKGSFSTLEIQRTEQGDSAMYLCASSPRANRGLKNTEAFFGQGTRLTVV.